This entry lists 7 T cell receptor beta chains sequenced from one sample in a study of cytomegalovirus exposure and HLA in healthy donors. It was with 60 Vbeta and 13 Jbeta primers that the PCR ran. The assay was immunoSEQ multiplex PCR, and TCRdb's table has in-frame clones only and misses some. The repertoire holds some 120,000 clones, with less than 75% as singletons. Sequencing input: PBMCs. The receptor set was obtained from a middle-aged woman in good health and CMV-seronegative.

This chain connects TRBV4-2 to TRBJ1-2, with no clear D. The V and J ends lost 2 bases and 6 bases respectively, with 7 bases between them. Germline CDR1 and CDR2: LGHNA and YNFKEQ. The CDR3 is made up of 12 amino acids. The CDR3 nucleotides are TGTGCCAGCAGCCAATCGCAGGATGGCTACACCTTC. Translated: CASSQSQDGYTF.

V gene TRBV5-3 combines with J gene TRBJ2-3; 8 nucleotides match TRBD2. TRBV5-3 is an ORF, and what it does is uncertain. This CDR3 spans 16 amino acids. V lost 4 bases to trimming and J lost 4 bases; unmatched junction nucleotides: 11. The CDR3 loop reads CARSPGISGNSDTQYF. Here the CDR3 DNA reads TGTGCCAGAAGCCCGGGGATTAGCGGGAACTCAGATACGCAGTATTTT.

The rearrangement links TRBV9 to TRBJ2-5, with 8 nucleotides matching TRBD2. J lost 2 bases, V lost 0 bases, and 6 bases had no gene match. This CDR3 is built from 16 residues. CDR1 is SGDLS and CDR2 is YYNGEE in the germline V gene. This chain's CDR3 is CASSVVTSGGQETQYF. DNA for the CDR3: TGTGCCAGCAGCGTAGTTACGAGCGGGGGTCAAGAGACCCAGTACTTC.

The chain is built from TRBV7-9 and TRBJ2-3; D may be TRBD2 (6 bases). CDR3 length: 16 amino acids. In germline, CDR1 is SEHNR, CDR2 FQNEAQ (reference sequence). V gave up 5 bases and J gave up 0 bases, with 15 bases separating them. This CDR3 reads CASSPRMAGSTDTQYF. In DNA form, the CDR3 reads TGTGCCAGCAGCCCCCGGATGGCGGGAAGCACAGATACGCAGTATTTT.

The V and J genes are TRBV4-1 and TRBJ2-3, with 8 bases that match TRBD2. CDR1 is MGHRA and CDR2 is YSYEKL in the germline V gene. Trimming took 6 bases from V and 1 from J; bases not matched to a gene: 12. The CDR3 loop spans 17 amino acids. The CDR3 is CASRRQEGAGGTDTQYF. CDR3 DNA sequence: TGCGCCAGCAGACGGCAAGAAGGAGCGGGGGGCACAGATACGCAGTATTTT.

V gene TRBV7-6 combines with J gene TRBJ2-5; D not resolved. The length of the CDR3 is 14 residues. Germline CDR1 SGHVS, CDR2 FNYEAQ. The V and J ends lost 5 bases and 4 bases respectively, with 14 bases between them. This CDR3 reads CASSNPQPPETQYF. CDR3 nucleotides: TGTGCCAGCAGCAACCCACAGCCGCCAGAGACCCAGTACTTC.

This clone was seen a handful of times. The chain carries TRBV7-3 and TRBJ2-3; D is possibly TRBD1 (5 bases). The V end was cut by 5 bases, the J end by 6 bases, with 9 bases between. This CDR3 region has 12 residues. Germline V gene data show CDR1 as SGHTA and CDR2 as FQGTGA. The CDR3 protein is CASSAPGDTQYF. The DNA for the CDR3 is TGTGCCAGCAGCGCCCCAGGGGATACGCAGTATTTT. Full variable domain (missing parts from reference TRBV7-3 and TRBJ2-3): GAGVSQTPSNKVTEKGKYVELRCDPISGHTALYWYRQSLGQGPEFLIYFQGTGAADDSGLPNDRFFAVRPEGSVSTLKIQRTERGDSAVYLCASSAPGDTQYFGPGTRLTVL.